This TCR beta chain was identified during a study of long-term antiretroviral therapy in people with HIV. Germline V gene lookup returns CDR1 MGHDK and CDR2 SYGVNS. The germline V and J ends were trimmed by 2 bases and 1 base, with 5 bases remaining between them. CDR3 length equals 14 residues. Whole-study results and caveats: All time points showed a repertoire dominated by clones expanded before ART. Collection spanned 2004 to 2017; ART regimens may be less effective than current ones.

Comments on this clone: Antigen unknown.

Survey-level immunoSEQ v3.0 assays were run. Produced via immunoSEQ multiplex PCR; TCRdb's table is partial and in-frame only. The sample lists about 50,000 clones, under 90% occurring once. The origin of this receptor is a woman under 30 with HIV. The sequencing here drew on unsorted PBMCs, taken 0.8 years after starting antiretroviral therapy. The V call is TRBV25-1, the J call TRBJ2-2; D remains unclear. CDR3 sequence reads: CASSEVRNTGELFF. Written as DNA, the CDR3 is TGTGCCAGCAGTGAAGTTAGGAACACCGGGGAGCTGTTTTTT.